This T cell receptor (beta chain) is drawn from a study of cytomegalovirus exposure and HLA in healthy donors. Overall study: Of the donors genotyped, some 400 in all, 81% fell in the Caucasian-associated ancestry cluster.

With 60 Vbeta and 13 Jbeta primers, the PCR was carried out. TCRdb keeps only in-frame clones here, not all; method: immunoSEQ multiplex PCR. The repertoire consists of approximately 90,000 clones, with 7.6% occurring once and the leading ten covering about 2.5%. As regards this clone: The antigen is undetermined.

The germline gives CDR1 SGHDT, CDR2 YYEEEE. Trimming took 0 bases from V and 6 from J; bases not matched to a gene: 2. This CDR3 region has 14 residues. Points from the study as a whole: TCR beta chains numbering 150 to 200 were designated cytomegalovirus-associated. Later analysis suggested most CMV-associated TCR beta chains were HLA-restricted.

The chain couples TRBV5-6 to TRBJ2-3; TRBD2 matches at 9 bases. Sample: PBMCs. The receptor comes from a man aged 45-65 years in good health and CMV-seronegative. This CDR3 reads CASSLASGADTQYF. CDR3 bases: TGTGCCAGCAGCTTGGCTAGCGGGGCCGATACGCAGTATTTT.